Below are 12 T cell receptor beta chains sequenced from a single sample in a study of blood T cell repertoires in COVID-19 (dated by TCRdb to the early 2020s). Libraries were built with the immunoSEQ multiplex PCR assay. TCRdb took this table from immuneACCESS and kept in-frame rearrangements with V and J called. Such tables lack part of the clones; where checked against another copy, unresolved V genes explain under half of the gap, and the rest is unexplained. The sample table records around 56,000 clones; around 82% of these occur just once. Of the sample, 7.2% falls within the top ten clones. The sample comprised peripheral blood. All receptors come from a man aged 55 to 70 with acute or convalescent COVID-19.

A remark on this clone: Other DNA sequences of this sample code for an identical CDR3. V gene TRBV9 combines with J gene TRBJ1-2; 8 nucleotides match TRBD1. Germline V gene lookup returns CDR1 SGDLS and CDR2 YYNGEE. The CDR3 sequence is 12 residues long. Germline trimming cut 3 bases from V and 8 bases from J; bases unmatched to any gene: 3. DNA for the CDR3: TGTGCCAGCAGCGCTTCAGGGGGCGGCTACACCTTC. The encoded protein is CASSASGGGYTF.

This chain links TRBV19 with TRBJ2-1; 8 nucleotides agree with TRBD1. CDR3 size: 15 residues. The ends lost 5 bases at V and 2 bases at J; junction bases unmatched: 5. Germline V CDR1 and CDR2: LNHDA, SQIVND (reference sequence). The CDR3 nucleotides are TGTGCCAGTAGTTCCGGGACAGGACCCTACAATGAGCAGTTCTTC. Encoded protein: CASSSGTGPYNEQFF.

This chain connects TRBV30 to TRBJ1-5; 8 positions agree with TRBD1. CDR1 and CDR2 from the germline V gene are GTSNPN and SVGIG (reference sequence). The CDR3 spans 16 residues. With 3 bases clipped from V and 6 bases from J, the junction kept 13 bases outside the gene matches. The CDR3 here is CAWRSPHDRGRQPQHF. The CDR3 DNA sequence: TGTGCCTGGAGGTCCCCCCACGACAGGGGTCGTCAGCCCCAGCATTTT.

This rearrangement joins TRBV14 to TRBJ1-5; D is undetermined. Germline CDR1 and CDR2: SGHDN and FVKESK. Trimming left V 1 base short and J 9 bases short, with 22 bases between. CDR3 length: 17 amino acids. This CDR3 reads CASSQVRGRASRWPQHF. The CDR3 DNA reads TGTGCCAGCAGCCAAGTACGGGGAAGGGCCTCCCGATGGCCCCAGCATTTT.

Only one count was recorded for this clone. J is TRBJ2-1 and V is TRBV19; weak D call: TRBD2 (6 bases). The CDR3 sequence is 15 residues long. In germline, CDR1 is LNHDA, CDR2 SQIVND (reference sequence). V was shortened by 2 bases and J by 0 bases, with 8 bases between the two germline ends. CDR3 protein: CASSIWGGSYNEQFF. CDR3 in DNA: TGTGCCAGTAGTATATGGGGAGGCTCCTACAATGAGCAGTTCTTC.

The rearrangement uses TRBV19 and TRBJ2-1; 7 nucleotides agree with TRBD2. Looked up from germline, CDR1 is LNHDA and CDR2 is SQIVND (reference sequence). The trim removed 8 bases at V and 0 bases at J, leaving 10 bases unmatched. CDR3 length: 16 residues. In nucleotides, the CDR3 is TGTGCCAGTCACTTTGGGGGGGGTTCCTCCTACAATGAGCAGTTCTTC. Translated: CASHFGGGSSYNEQFF. The complete variable domain, with remaining parts taken from reference TRBV19 and TRBJ2-1, reads DGGITQSPKYLFRKEGQNVTLSCEQNLNHDAMYWYRQDPGQGLRLIYYSQIVNDFQKGDIAEGYSVSREKKESFPLTVTSAQKNPTAFYLCASHFGGGSSYNEQFFGPGTRLTVL.

The chain has TRBV11-1 and TRBJ2-1, with D unclear. The ends were cut back, 5 bases at V and 7 bases at J, with 6 bases in the middle. There are 11 residues in the CDR3. Germline V CDR1 and CDR2: SGHAT, FQDESV (reference sequence). DNA of the CDR3: TGTGCCAGCAGCACCAGTAATGAGCAGTTCTTC. It specifies CASSTSNEQFF. Combining the CDR3 with reference TRBV11-1 and TRBJ2-1 gives the whole variable domain EAEVAQSPRYKITEKSQAVAFWCDPISGHATLYWYRQILGQGPELLVQFQDESVVDDSQLPKDRFSAERLKGVDSTLKIQPAELGDSAMYLCASSTSNEQFFGPGTRLTVL.

This clone has just a few counts. The chain recombines TRBV19 with TRBJ2-3; TRBD2 might be the D (5 bases). This CDR3 region has 15 residues. V shed 3 bases and J shed 5 bases, with 15 bases lying between them. Germline V gene data show CDR1 as LNHDA and CDR2 as SQIVND (reference sequence). This chain's CDR3 is CASSINSGSLDTQYF. DNA for the CDR3: TGTGCCAGTAGTATTAATTCGGGGTCGCTAGATACGCAGTATTTT.

V is TRBV9 and J is TRBJ1-2; D remains ambiguous. V was pared by 5 bases and J by 0 bases, with 17 bases between. The V gene's germline CDR1 is SGDLS and CDR2 YYNGEE. This CDR3 region has 16 residues. Written as DNA, the CDR3 is TGTGCCAGCAGAGAGGACGCGGGTAGGCCTAACTATGGCTACACCTTC. Encoded protein: CASREDAGRPNYGYTF.

V is TRBV11-2 and J is TRBJ2-5; 7 bases fit TRBD1. Germline V gene lookup returns CDR1 SGHAT and CDR2 FQNNGV. Germline trimming cut 5 bases from V and 5 bases from J; bases unmatched to any gene: 11. This CDR3 comprises 15 residues. In DNA form, the CDR3 reads TGTGCCAGCAGCCTCCGTGAAGGGGGCCGTGAGACCCAGTACTTC. It is translated as CASSLREGGRETQYF.

The chain couples TRBV6-5 to TRBJ1-4; tentative D call: TRBD1 (6 bases). This CDR3 has 14 residues. The ends were cut back, 6 bases at V and 8 bases at J, with 16 bases in the middle. Per germline, CDR1 MNHEY and CDR2 SVGAGI. In DNA, the CDR3 is TGTGCCAGCAGACGGAGTCAGGGGACCGAAAAACTGTTTTTT. Encoded protein: CASRRSQGTEKLFF.

The J gene is TRBJ2-5, the V gene TRBV7-9, with 7 nucleotides matching TRBD1. The ends lost 0 bases at V and 5 bases at J; junction bases unmatched: 3. Germline V gives CDR1 SEHNR, CDR2 FQNEAQ (reference sequence). This CDR3 contains 14 residues. CDR3 in amino acids: CASSLAQGKETQYF. Here the CDR3 DNA reads TGTGCCAGCAGCTTAGCACAGGGGAAGGAGACCCAGTACTTC.